The clone carrying this TCR beta chain showed up just once. In the original processing: From reference gene primer amplification, estimates of nucleated cell counts were derived. Repertoires were generated with immunoSEQ multiplex PCR, while TCRdb's copy carries only in-frame clones and drops some. For V, J and clone size, that table is used; D and trimming come from the DNA. The sample includes a few hundred thousand clones, approximately 81% of them seen just once. This entry comes from a study of blood T cell repertoires in COVID-19. About the study: The United States, Italy and Spain were the sources of the acute and convalescent COVID-19 samples. In each case, the material was cDNA or gDNA derived from T cells, B-cell-depleted T cells, or PBMCs.

Looked up from germline, CDR1 is LNHDA and CDR2 is SQIVND (reference sequence). This CDR3 spans 12 amino acids. V lost 4 bases and J 0 bases, leaving 4 bases between the germline ends. The clonotype was recovered from a young woman with acute or convalescent COVID-19. V usage is TRBV19 and J usage is TRBJ2-7; no definite D call. The sample taken for sequencing was peripheral blood. The CDR3 spells CASSTLSYEQYF. In nucleotides, the CDR3 is TGTGCCAGTAGTACCCTCTCCTACGAGCAGTACTTC. Together with reference TRBV19 and TRBJ2-7, the CDR3 gives the full variable domain: DGGITQSPKYLFRKEGQNVTLSCEQNLNHDAMYWYRQDPGQGLRLIYYSQIVNDFQKGDIAEGYSVSREKKESFPLTVTSAQKNPTAFYLCASSTLSYEQYFGPGTRLTVT.